A single sample gave rise to the 26 T cell receptor beta chains below, sequenced in a study of patients and donors after allogeneic stem cell transplantation (dated by TCRdb to the early 2020s). The library was prepared using RT-PCR. Data came from a NextSeq 550. TCRdb reanalyzed the raw reads on its own, using fastp at Q25 for trimming and MiXCR for clone calling, and kept in-frame beta chains. Every entry covers one CDR3 protein and lists the most common genes and DNA from its rows. The sample table records approximately 160,000 distinct CDR3 sequences; roughly 24% of these occur just once. Roughly 26% of the sample belongs to the ten largest clones. Input material: blood, either unsorted or a sorted T cell fraction (not recorded which). The origin of the receptors is a human donor who was either an allogeneic HSCT recipient or a stem cell or donor lymphocyte infusion donor (not recorded which). It is not recorded whose cells these are; they may come from a transplant donor.

This clonotype appeared a few times. The chain has TRBV7-3 and TRBJ2-1, with TRBD2 as a possible D gene (6 bases). The CDR3 extends over 16 amino acids. Germline V gene sequence: CDR1 SGHTA, CDR2 FQGTGA. V lost 1 base to trimming and J lost 0 bases, with 10 bases between them. The DNA of the CDR3 is TGTGCCAGCAGCTTAAATGGGGGAGGCTCCTACAATGAGCAGTTCTTC. It specifies CASSLNGGGSYNEQFF. Full variable domain (missing parts from reference TRBV7-3 and TRBJ2-1): GAGVSQTPSNKVTEKGKYVELRCDPISGHTALYWYRQSLGQGPEFLIYFQGTGAADDSGLPNDRFFAVRPEGSVSTLKIQRTERGDSAVYLCASSLNGGGSYNEQFFGPGTRLTVL.

V gene TRBV20-1 combines with J gene TRBJ2-7; 8 nucleotides match TRBD1. Germline CDR1 and CDR2: DFQATT and SNEGSKA (reference sequence). V dropped 4 bases and J dropped 2; count of bases not matched to a gene: 7. This CDR3 has 14 residues. CDR3 coding DNA: TGCAGTGCTATCGCCGGGACAGGCACCTACGAGCAGTACTTC. This encodes CSAIAGTGTYEQYF.

This clonotype was detected a few times. The chain uses TRBV27 and TRBJ1-5; 9 bases agree with TRBD1. The CDR3 is 13 residues long. Germline V gene data show CDR1 as MNHEY and CDR2 as SMNVEV (reference sequence). V lost 6 bases, J lost 9 bases, and 6 bases stayed unmatched. The CDR3 protein is CASRGTGPGPQHF. CDR3 bases: TGTGCCAGCAGGGGGACAGGGCCGGGGCCCCAGCATTTT.

The table lists this clonotype with a few counts. The rearrangement links TRBV12-3 or TRBV12-4 to TRBJ2-7; D is tentatively TRBD1 or TRBD2 (5 bases each). The V gene lost 3 bases and the J gene lost 5 bases, with 11 bases spanning the gap. The CDR3 extends over 13 amino acids. DNA of the CDR3: TGTGCCAGCAGTTTCTGGGGGATGGACGAGCAGTACTTC. The encoded protein is CASSFWGMDEQYF.

The rearrangement uses TRBV7-9 and TRBJ2-1; D is unclear. V lost 0 bases and J lost 9, with 9 bases in between. Germline V lookup: CDR1 SEHNR, CDR2 FQNEAQ (reference sequence). CDR3 size: 13 residues. This CDR3 reads CASSLAGKSEQFF. The CDR3 DNA is TGTGCCAGCAGCTTAGCGGGGAAGAGTGAGCAGTTCTTC.

The chain links TRBV6-5 to TRBJ1-1; D gene ambiguous. V lost 5 bases, J lost 4 bases, and 8 bases lay in between. CDR3 length: 12 residues. Germline V gives CDR1 MNHEY, CDR2 SVGAGI. The CDR3 DNA reads TGTGCCAGCAGTGAACTGGGCACTGAAGCTTTCTTT. Protein sequence: CASSELGTEAFF.

The chain has TRBV6-6 and TRBJ1-1; D not resolved. The CDR3 has 11 residues. CDR1 and CDR2 from the germline V gene are MNHNY and SVGAGI (reference sequence). Trimming cost V 2 bases and J 8 bases, with 6 bases left between them. CDR3 sequence (DNA): TGTGCCAGCAGTTACAGGGTAGAAGCTTTCTTT. Translating it yields CASSYRVEAFF.

This clonotype was recorded a few times. The DNA of the CDR3 is TGTGCTAGTGCCCAGGTCAATCAGCCCCAGCATTTT. It specifies CASAQVNQPQHF. The rearrangement links TRBV12-5 to TRBJ1-5; no clear D. Germline CDR1 is LGHNT and CDR2 is FRNRAP. The V and J ends lost 7 bases and 3 bases respectively, with 7 bases between them. The CDR3 is made up of 12 amino acids.

This clonotype has more than one count but fewer than ten. The rearrangement uses TRBV29-1 and TRBJ1-1, with 7 bases lining up with TRBD1. The CDR3 extends over 12 amino acids. The V gene's germline CDR1 is SQVTM and CDR2 ANQGSEA. V shed 7 bases and J 11 bases; nucleotides not matched to a gene: 13. DNA for the CDR3: TGCAGCGGACGAAAACAGGGGACGCAGGCTTTCTTT. It specifies CSGRKQGTQAFF.

This clonotype appeared a few times. V gene TRBV5-1 combines with J gene TRBJ1-5; possible D gene TRBD1, 5 bases. The V gene lost 3 bases and the J gene lost 7 bases, with 14 bases spanning the gap. CDR1 and CDR2 from the germline V gene are SGHRS and YFSETQ. This CDR3 contains 14 residues. The CDR3 protein is CASSSGLAGQPQHF. The CDR3 region has the DNA TGCGCCAGCAGCTCGGGACTTGCGGGCCAGCCCCAGCATTTT.

This clonotype has just a few counts. This chain links TRBV4-3 with TRBJ2-2; D unclear. The V end was cut by 0 bases, the J end by 2 bases, with 10 bases between. Germline V gene data show CDR1 as LGHNA and CDR2 as YSLEER. The length of the CDR3 is 16 residues. CDR3 nucleotides: TGCGCCAGCAGCCAAGAAGGGCTACTCAACACCGGGGAGCTGTTTTTT. It specifies CASSQEGLLNTGELFF.

This clonotype was detected only a few times. This chain uses TRBV20-1 with TRBJ1-1; D ambiguous. V was trimmed by 6 bases and J by 8 bases, leaving 16 bases between them. The germline CDR1 and CDR2 sequences are DFQATT and SNEGSKA (reference sequence). The CDR3 totals 12 residues. CDR3 bases: TGCAGTGCAGAGCTAAGCCGCGACGAAGCTTTCTTT. This sequence encodes CSAELSRDEAFF.

The sample holds one count of this clonotype. The rearrangement uses TRBV5-1 and TRBJ2-7, with D tentatively TRBD1 (5 bases). Per the germline V gene, CDR1 is SGHRS and CDR2 is YFSETQ. The V and J ends lost 3 bases and 6 bases respectively, with 16 bases between them. The CDR3 totals 14 residues. CDR3 nucleotides: TGCGCCAGCAGCTCCACAAGGGGTTCACTCGAGCAGTACTTC. Translation: CASSSTRGSLEQYF.

In its sample, this clonotype was seen a few times. This chain links TRBV20-1 with TRBJ2-7; D not certain. V lost 4 bases and J 2 bases, leaving 9 bases between the germline ends. The CDR3 is 12 residues long. CDR1 DFQATT and CDR2 SNEGSKA come from the germline V gene (reference sequence). The CDR3 DNA sequence: TGCAGTGCTAACAGAGATCCCTACGAGCAGTACTTC. Translation: CSANRDPYEQYF.

The chain combines TRBV25-1 with TRBJ2-1; possible D gene TRBD1, 6 bases. Trimming shortened V by 5 bases and J by 4 bases, and 18 bases separated the two germline ends. The CDR3 covers 16 residues. The V gene's germline CDR1 is MGHDK and CDR2 SYGVNS. CDR3 sequence: CASSHPETGRYNEQFF. DNA for the CDR3: TGTGCCAGCAGTCACCCCGAGACAGGACGTTACAATGAGCAGTTCTTC.

This clonotype was seen a few times. The J gene is TRBJ2-3, the V gene TRBV3-1; D uncertain. This CDR3 region has 12 residues. Per germline, CDR1 LGHDT and CDR2 YNNKEL (reference sequence). The V and J ends lost 1 base and 8 bases respectively, with 7 bases between them. CDR3 coding DNA: TGTGCCAGCAGCCAAGGAATGGGTACGCAGTATTTT. Residues: CASSQGMGTQYF.

This clonotype was detected a few times. The chain combines TRBV12-3 or TRBV12-4 with TRBJ1-3; D possibly corresponds to TRBD1 (6 bases). The V and J ends lost 5 bases and 8 bases respectively, with 19 bases between them. The CDR3 totals 15 residues. The CDR3 sequence is CASSPPFSRGDTIYF. The CDR3 DNA reads as TGTGCCAGCAGTCCACCCTTTTCCAGGGGCGACACCATATATTTT.

V gene TRBV29-1 combines with J gene TRBJ1-5; the D is unclear. CDR1 is SQVTM, CDR2 ANQGSEA, per germline. The CDR3 spans 14 residues. With 4 bases removed from V and 3 bases from J, the gap between germline ends came to 13 bases. CDR3 in amino acids: CSVVLSGNNQPQHF. The CDR3 DNA follows: TGCAGCGTTGTTCTTTCAGGAAACAATCAGCCCCAGCATTTT.

This clonotype was seen only a few times. The chain combines TRBV24-1 with TRBJ2-1, with 14 bases matching TRBD2. Germline loops: CDR1 KGHDR, CDR2 SFDVKD. V lost 4 bases, J lost 8 bases, and 9 bases stayed unmatched. This CDR3 spans 17 amino acids. CDR3 protein: CATSDQTSGRAYDEQFF. CDR3 bases: TGTGCCACCAGTGACCAGACTAGCGGGAGGGCCTATGATGAGCAGTTCTTC.

The V call is TRBV28, the J call TRBJ1-2; D possibly corresponds to TRBD1 (6 bases). Trimming cost V 4 bases and J 4 bases, with 13 bases left between them. CDR1 is MDHEN, CDR2 SYDVKM, per germline. The CDR3 consists of 14 residues. In nucleotides, the CDR3 is TGTGCCAGCAGTTCCCCGGGACAAAGCTATGGCTACACCTTC. This codes for CASSSPGQSYGYTF.

J is TRBJ1-5 and V is TRBV2; D remains unclear. The germline V gene has CDR1 SNHLY and CDR2 FYNNEI. CDR3 length equals 14 residues. Deletions cut 6 bases from V and 3 bases from J, with 12 bases between. For the CDR3, the DNA is TGTGCCAGCAGCCGGGCAGCGATCAATCAGCCCCAGCATTTT. It translates to CASSRAAINQPQHF.

This clonotype was detected only a few times. This chain uses TRBV7-9 with TRBJ2-3, with D perhaps assigned TRBD1 or TRBD2 (5 bases each). The germline V and J ends were trimmed by 6 bases and 4 bases, with 17 bases remaining between them. The CDR3 runs to 15 residues. CDR1 and CDR2 from the germline V gene are SEHNR and FQNEAQ (reference sequence). The CDR3 coding sequence is TGTGCCAGCAGACCAACGAAGGGACGGGCAGATACGCAGTATTTT. Its protein is CASRPTKGRADTQYF. The entire variable domain, with the rest obtained from reference TRBV7-9 and TRBJ2-3, is as follows: DTGVSQNPRHKITKRGQNVTFRCDPISEHNRLYWYRQTLGQGPEFLTYFQNEAQLEKSRLLSDRFSAERPKGSFSTLEIQRTEQGDSAMYLCASRPTKGRADTQYFGPGTRLTVL.

This clonotype has at least ten counts. The chain is built from TRBV15 and TRBJ1-1; no clear D. V lost 0 bases and J 1 base, leaving 6 bases between the germline ends. The CDR3 contains 14 residues. Per germline, CDR1 LNHNV and CDR2 YYDKDF (reference sequence). CDR3 amino acids: CATSRDTENTEAFF. As DNA, the CDR3 is TGTGCCACCAGCAGAGATACAGAGAACACTGAAGCTTTCTTT. The full variable domain, in which reference TRBV15 and TRBJ1-1 provide the parts outside the CDR3, is DAMVIQNPRYQVTQFGKPVTLSCSQTLNHNVMYWYQQKSSQAPKLLFHYYDKDFNNEADTPDNFQSRRPNTSFCFLDIRSPGLGDTAMYLCATSRDTENTEAFFGQGTRLTVV.

This clonotype was counted at least ten times. The V call is TRBV4-1, the J call TRBJ1-4; D gene unclear. The germline V gene has CDR1 MGHRA and CDR2 YSYEKL. The CDR3 is made up of 13 amino acids. V lost 0 bases, J lost 14 bases, and 13 bases lay in between. CDR3 sequence reads: CASSQEYFPLLFF. The CDR3 DNA follows: TGCGCCAGCAGCCAAGAGTACTTTCCCTTGCTGTTTTTT.

V is TRBV7-8 and J is TRBJ2-4; 7 bases agree with TRBD1. This CDR3 comprises 17 residues. Germline V gene sequence: CDR1 SGHVS, CDR2 FQNEAQ. Germline trimming cut 1 base from V and 4 bases from J; bases unmatched to any gene: 10. DNA of the CDR3: TGTGCCAGCAGCTTAGAGAGGCTGGCAGGGGGAAAAAACATTCAGTACTTC. Translating gives CASSLERLAGGKNIQYF.

This rearrangement joins TRBV9 to TRBJ2-3; D unclear. This CDR3 spans 11 amino acids. Germline CDR1 SGDLS, CDR2 YYNGEE. V dropped 4 bases and J dropped 7 bases, with 7 bases sitting between them. The CDR3 loop is CASSLTYTQYF. CDR3 DNA: TGTGCCAGCAGCCTCACCTATACGCAGTATTTT.